A selection of T cell receptor beta chains follows, all from one sample in a study of blood T cell repertoires in COVID-19. Assay used: immunoSEQ multiplex PCR; TCRdb lists only in-frame clones, some missing. The table includes 250,000 to 300,000 clones, about 87% detected once. The sample comprised peripheral blood. These receptors were collected from a woman aged 35 to 49 with acute or convalescent COVID-19. Each CDR3 is given with its conserved first and last residue. A D gene is named only where the DNA matches it firmly. Rows give clone size only sometimes, using once, few, many, or a class for an expanded clone.

J gene	clone size	V gene	D gene	CDR3 DNA	CDR3 protein
TRBJ1-2	NA	TRBV20-1	NA	TGCAGTGCTAGTCCCTTGACAGACCCGTATGGCTACACCTTC	CSASPLTDPYGYTF
TRBJ2-2	once	TRBV6-5	TRBD2	TGTGCCAGCAGTTCCTCCGGGACTAGCGGGGTCGGGGAGCTGTTTTTT	CASSSSGTSGVGELFF
TRBJ1-6	NA	TRBV27	NA	TGTGCCACCCAGCCTAGGATGTCGACCTATAATTCACCCCTCCACTTT	CATQPRMSTYNSPLHF
TRBJ1-3	NA	TRBV19	NA	TGTGCCAGTACCCTCGCAGGTACCGCTGGAAACACCATATATTTT	CASTLAGTAGNTIYF
TRBJ1-4	NA	TRBV6-4	NA	TGTGCCAGCAGTCTTACACAGGGAACTAATGAAAAACTGTTTTTT	CASSLTQGTNEKLFF
TRBJ1-3	NA	TRBV6-5	TRBD1	TGTGCCAGCAGTTATGACAGGGACTCTGGAAACACCATATATTTT	CASSYDRDSGNTIYF
TRBJ1-1	NA	TRBV7-3	NA	TGTGCCAGCAGCTTGCACAGGGACACTGAAGCTTTCTTT	CASSLHRDTEAFF
TRBJ2-2	once	TRBV7-7	NA	TGTGCCAGCCAAATAGGAGCCGGGACTTACACCGGGGAGCTGTTTTTT	CASQIGAGTYTGELFF
TRBJ1-2	NA	TRBV20-1	NA	TGCAGTGCTAGTCAGGCCTACAATCGCTACACCTTC	CSASQAYNRYTF
TRBJ1-1	NA	TRBV29-1	TRBD1	TGCAGCGGGGACAGGGATGGGACTGAAGCTTTCTTT	CSGDRDGTEAFF
TRBJ1-5	few	TRBV18	NA	TGTGCCAGCTCACTGCAGGGCCATAGCAATCAGCCCCAGCATTTT	CASSLQGHSNQPQHF
TRBJ2-6	NA	TRBV2	TRBD2	TGTGCCAGCAGTCCGACTAGCGGGGGATCTGGGGCCAACGTCCTGACTTTC	CASSPTSGGSGANVLTF
TRBJ2-2	few	TRBV10-3	TRBD2	TGTGCCATCAGTGAGTTGGGGACTAAGAACACCGGGGAGCTGTTTTTT	CAISELGTKNTGELFF
TRBJ1-2	few	TRBV7-8	TRBD1	TGTGCCAGCAGCTCAAAACGCACACCGGGACAGGGTCCGTATGGCTACACCTTC	CASSSKRTPGQGPYGYTF
TRBJ1-2	NA	TRBV15	NA	TGTGCCACCAGCAGAGATCGAGGAGGGGCCCCCTATGGCTACACCTTC	CATSRDRGGAPYGYTF
TRBJ1-2	once	TRBV28	TRBD1	TGTGCCAGCAGTTTCGCGACAGGGGTGGGCGGCTACACCTTC	CASSFATGVGGYTF
TRBJ1-1	few	TRBV3-1/TRBV3-2	TRBD1	TGTGCCAGCAGCCAAGGAAACAGGGGGGTAACTGAAGCTTTCTTT	CASSQGNRGVTEAFF
TRBJ1-5	NA	TRBV5-4	NA	TGTGCCAGCAGCTTGTTCCTCAATCAGCCCCAGCATTTT	CASSLFLNQPQHF
TRBJ1-2	NA	TRBV6-6	NA	TGTGCCAGCAGTTTTTCGGTGAACTATGGCTACACCTTC	CASSFSVNYGYTF
TRBJ2-2	NA	TRBV19	TRBD1	TGTGCCAGTACCAACAGGGGGCCCGGGGAGCTGTTTTTT	CASTNRGPGELFF
TRBJ2-1	NA	TRBV3-1/TRBV3-2	TRBD2	TGTGCCAGCAGCCAATCCGTGGGCCATGGGGAGGGCAATGAGCAGTTCTTC	CASSQSVGHGEGNEQFF
TRBJ1-1	NA	TRBV10-3	NA	TGTGCCATCAGTGACGACAGACAGAACACTGAAGCTTTCTTT	CAISDDRQNTEAFF
TRBJ2-3	NA	TRBV24-1	NA	TGTGCCACCAGCGTCACACCCGGCGGGACAGATACGCAGTATTTT	CATSVTPGGTDTQYF
TRBJ1-1	NA	TRBV12-3/TRBV12-4	NA	TGTGCCAGGAGGAACGGCGATGAAGCTTTCTTT	CARRNGDEAFF
TRBJ1-5	NA	TRBV19	TRBD1	TGTGCCAGTACGAGACAGGGTAAAGGCAATCAGCCCCAGCATTTT	CASTRQGKGNQPQHF
TRBJ1-1	NA	TRBV19	NA	TGTGCCAGTAGTATACCCCCCCTCAGGACTCACACTGAAGCTTTCTTT	CASSIPPLRTHTEAFF